The clone carrying this T cell receptor beta chain was seen a few times. Each CDR3 protein gets one entry after TCRdb re-called the RT-PCR reads with MiXCR. The profile shows 550,000 to 750,000 distinct CDR3 sequences, around 14% of them singletons. Germline V gene lookup returns CDR1 DFQATT and CDR2 SNEGSKA (reference sequence). Trimming took 1 base from V and 1 from J, leaving 14 bases between them. The CDR3 is 16 amino acids. Sample: memory CD4+ T cells from blood. The chain carries TRBV20-1 and TRBJ2-4; D gene uncertain. The source is a female donor in good health, serving as a healthy control. DNA of the CDR3: TGCAGTGCTAGAGGCTCGGGTGTTGTGGCCAAAAACATTCAGTACTTC. It codes for CSARGSGVVAKNIQYF.